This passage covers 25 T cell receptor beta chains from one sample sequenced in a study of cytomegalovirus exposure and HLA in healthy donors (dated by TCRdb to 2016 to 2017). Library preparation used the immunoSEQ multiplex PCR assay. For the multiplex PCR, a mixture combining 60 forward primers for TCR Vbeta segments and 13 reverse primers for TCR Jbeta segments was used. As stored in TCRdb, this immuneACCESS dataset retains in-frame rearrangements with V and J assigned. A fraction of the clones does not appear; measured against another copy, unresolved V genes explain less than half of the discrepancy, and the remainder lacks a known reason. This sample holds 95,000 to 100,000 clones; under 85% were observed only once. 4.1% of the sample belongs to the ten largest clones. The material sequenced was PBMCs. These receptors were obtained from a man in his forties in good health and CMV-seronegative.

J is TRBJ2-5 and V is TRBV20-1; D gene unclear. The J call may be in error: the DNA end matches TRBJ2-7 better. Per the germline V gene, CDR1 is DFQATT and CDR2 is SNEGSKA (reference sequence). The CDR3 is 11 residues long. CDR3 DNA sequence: TGCAGTGCTAGACCCTCTGCCGAGCAGTACTTC. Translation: CSARPSAEQYF.

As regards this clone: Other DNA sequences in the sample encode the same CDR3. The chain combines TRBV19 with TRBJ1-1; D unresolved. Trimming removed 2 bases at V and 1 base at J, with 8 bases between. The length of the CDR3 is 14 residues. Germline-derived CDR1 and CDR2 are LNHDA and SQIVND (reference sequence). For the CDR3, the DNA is TGTGCCAGTAGTATATCCCGGGGGAACACTGAAGCTTTCTTT. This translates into CASSISRGNTEAFF. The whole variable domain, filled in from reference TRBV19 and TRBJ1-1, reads DGGITQSPKYLFRKEGQNVTLSCEQNLNHDAMYWYRQDPGQGLRLIYYSQIVNDFQKGDIAEGYSVSREKKESFPLTVTSAQKNPTAFYLCASSISRGNTEAFFGQGTRLTVV.

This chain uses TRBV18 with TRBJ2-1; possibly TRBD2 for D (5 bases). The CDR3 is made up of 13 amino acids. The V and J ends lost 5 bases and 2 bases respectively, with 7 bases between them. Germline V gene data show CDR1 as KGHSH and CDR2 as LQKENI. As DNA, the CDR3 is TGTGCCAGCTCATTCGGGACCTACAATGAGCAGTTCTTC. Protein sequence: CASSFGTYNEQFF.

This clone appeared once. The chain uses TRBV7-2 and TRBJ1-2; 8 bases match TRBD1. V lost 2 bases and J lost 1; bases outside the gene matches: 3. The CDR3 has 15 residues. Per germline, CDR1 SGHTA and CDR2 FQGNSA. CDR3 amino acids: CASSLRQGLNYGYTF. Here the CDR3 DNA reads TGTGCCAGCAGCTTACGACAGGGGCTTAACTATGGCTACACCTTC.

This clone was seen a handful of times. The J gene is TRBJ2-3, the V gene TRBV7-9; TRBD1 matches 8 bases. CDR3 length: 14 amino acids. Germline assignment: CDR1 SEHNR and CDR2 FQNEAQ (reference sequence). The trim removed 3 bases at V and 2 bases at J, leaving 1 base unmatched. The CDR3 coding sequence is TGTGCCAGCAGCTTGGGACAGGACACAGATACGCAGTATTTT. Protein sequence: CASSLGQDTDTQYF.

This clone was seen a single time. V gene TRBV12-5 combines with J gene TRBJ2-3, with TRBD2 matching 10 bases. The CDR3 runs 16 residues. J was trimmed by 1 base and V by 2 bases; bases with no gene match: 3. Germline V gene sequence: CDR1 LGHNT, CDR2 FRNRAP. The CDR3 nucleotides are TGTGCTAGTGGTTTGATTCTAGCGGGGGGCACAGATACGCAGTATTTT. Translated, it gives CASGLILAGGTDTQYF.

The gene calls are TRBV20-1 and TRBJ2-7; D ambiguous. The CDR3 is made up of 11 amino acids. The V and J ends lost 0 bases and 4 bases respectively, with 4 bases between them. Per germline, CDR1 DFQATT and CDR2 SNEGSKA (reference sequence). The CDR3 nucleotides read TGCAGTGCTAGAGATCAATACGAGCAGTACTTC. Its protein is CSARDQYEQYF.

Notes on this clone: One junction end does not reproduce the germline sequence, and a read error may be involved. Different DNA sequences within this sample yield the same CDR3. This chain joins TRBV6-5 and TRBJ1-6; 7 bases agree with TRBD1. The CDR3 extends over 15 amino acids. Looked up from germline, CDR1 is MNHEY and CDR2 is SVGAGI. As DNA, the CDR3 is TGTGCCAGCAGTTACGGACAGGCCTATAATTCCCCCCTCCACTTT. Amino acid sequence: CASSYGQAYNSPLHF.

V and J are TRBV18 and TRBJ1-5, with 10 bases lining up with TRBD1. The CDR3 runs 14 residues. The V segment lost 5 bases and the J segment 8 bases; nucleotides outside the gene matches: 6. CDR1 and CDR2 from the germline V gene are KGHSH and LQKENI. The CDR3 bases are TGTGCCAGCTCATGGGACAGGGGCCTTGAGCCCCAGCATTTT. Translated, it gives CASSWDRGLEPQHF.

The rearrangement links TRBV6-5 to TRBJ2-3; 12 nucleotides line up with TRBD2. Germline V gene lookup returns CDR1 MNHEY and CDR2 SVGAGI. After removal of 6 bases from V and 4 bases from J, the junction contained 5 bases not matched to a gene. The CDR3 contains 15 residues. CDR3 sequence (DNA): TGTGCCAGCAGGCTAGCGGGGGGGCCCCCAGATACGCAGTATTTT. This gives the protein CASRLAGGPPDTQYF.

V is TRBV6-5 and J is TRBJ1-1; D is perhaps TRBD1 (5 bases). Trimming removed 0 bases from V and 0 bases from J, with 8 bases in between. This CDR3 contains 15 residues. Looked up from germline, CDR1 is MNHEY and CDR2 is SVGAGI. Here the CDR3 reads CASSYSGVMNTEAFF. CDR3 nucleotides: TGTGCCAGCAGTTACTCAGGGGTGATGAACACTGAAGCTTTCTTT.

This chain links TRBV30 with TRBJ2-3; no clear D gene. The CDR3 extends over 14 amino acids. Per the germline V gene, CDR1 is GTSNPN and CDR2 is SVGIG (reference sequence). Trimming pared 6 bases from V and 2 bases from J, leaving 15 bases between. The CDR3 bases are TGTGCCTGCGCACCTACTCGGTACACAGATACGCAGTATTTT. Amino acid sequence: CACAPTRYTDTQYF.

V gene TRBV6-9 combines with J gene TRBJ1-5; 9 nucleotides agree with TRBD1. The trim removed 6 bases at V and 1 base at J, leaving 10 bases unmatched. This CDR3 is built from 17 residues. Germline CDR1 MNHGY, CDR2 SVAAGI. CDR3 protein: CASSQHGDRESNQPQHF. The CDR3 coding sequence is TGTGCCAGCAGCCAACATGGGGACAGGGAGAGCAATCAGCCCCAGCATTTT.

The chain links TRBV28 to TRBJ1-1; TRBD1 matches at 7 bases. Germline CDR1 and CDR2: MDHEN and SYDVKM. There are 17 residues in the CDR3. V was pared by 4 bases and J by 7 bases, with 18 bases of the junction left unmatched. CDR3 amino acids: CASSWGGRQGSGHEAFF. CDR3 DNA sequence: TGTGCCAGCAGTTGGGGCGGGCGACAGGGAAGTGGGCATGAAGCTTTCTTT.

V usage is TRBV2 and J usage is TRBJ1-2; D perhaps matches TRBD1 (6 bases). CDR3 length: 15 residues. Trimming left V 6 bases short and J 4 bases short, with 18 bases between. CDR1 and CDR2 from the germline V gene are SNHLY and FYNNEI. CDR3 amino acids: CASSPRDKTPYGYTF. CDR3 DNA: TGTGCCAGCAGCCCCCGGGACAAGACCCCCTATGGCTACACCTTC.

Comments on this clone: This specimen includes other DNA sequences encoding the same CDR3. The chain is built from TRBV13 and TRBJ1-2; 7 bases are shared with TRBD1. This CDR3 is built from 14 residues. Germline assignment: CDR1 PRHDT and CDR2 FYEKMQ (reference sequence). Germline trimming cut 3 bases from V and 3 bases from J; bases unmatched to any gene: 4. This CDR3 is CASSLGQGDYGYTF. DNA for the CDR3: TGTGCCAGCAGCTTGGGGCAGGGGGACTATGGCTACACCTTC.

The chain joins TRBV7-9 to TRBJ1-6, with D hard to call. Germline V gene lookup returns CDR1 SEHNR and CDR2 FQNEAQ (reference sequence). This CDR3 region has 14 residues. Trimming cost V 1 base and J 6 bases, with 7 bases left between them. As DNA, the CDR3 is TGTGCCAGCAGCTTAGTGGCCTCTAATTCACCCCTCCACTTT. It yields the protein CASSLVASNSPLHF.

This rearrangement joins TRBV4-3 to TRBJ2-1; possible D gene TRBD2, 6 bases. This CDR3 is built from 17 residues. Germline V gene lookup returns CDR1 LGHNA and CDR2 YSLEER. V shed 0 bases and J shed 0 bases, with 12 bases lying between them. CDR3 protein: CASSQDWEAGSYNEQFF. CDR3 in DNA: TGCGCCAGCAGCCAAGATTGGGAGGCGGGCTCCTACAATGAGCAGTTCTTC.

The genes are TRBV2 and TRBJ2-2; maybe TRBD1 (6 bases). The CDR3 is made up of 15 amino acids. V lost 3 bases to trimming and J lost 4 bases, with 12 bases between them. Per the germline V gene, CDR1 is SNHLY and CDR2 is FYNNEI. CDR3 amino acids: CASSDFRGTTGELFF. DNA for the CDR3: TGTGCCAGCAGTGATTTCAGGGGAACCACCGGGGAGCTGTTTTTT.

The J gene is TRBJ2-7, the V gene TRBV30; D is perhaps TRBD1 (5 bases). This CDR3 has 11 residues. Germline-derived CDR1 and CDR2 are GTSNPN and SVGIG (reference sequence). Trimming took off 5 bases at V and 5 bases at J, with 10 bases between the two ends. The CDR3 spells CAWDRGHEQYF. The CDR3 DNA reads TGTGCCTGGGACAGAGGTCACGAGCAGTACTTC.

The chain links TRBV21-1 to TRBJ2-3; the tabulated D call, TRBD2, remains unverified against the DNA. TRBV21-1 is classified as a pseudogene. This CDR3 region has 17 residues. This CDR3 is CASSKGVAGAQEDTQYF. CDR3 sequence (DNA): TGTGCCAGCAGCAAAGGTGTGGCGGGGGCGCAGGAAGATACGCAGTATTTT.

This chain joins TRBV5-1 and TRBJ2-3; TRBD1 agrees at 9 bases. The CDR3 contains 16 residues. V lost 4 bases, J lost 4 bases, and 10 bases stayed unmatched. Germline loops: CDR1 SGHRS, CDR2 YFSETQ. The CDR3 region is CASSPPTGGGSDTQYF. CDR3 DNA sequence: TGCGCCAGCAGCCCACCGACAGGGGGTGGGTCAGATACGCAGTATTTT.

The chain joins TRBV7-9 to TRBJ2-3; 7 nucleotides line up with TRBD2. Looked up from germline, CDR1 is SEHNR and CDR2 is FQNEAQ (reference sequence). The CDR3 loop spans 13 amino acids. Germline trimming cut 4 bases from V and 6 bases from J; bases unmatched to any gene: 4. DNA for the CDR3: TGTGCCAGCAGCTCGGGACTACGGGATACGCAGTATTTT. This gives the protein CASSSGLRDTQYF.

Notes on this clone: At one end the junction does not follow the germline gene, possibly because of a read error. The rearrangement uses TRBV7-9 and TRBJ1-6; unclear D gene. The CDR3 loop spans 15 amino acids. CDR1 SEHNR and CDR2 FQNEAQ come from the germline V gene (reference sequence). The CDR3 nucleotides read TGTTCCAGCAGCTTAAAAGGGAGTGGTAATTCACCCCTCCACTTT. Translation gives CSSSLKGSGNSPLHF.

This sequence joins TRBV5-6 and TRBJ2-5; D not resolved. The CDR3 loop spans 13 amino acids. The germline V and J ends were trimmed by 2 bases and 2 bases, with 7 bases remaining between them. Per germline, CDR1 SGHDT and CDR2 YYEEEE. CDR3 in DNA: TGTGCCAGCAGCTTTGGCCAGCAAGAGACCCAGTACTTC. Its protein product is CASSFGQQETQYF.